This T cell receptor beta chain appears in the sequencing data of a study of T cells in Graves' hyperthyroidism and ophthalmopathy. The wider study: Pretreatment peripheral blood was obtained at initial diagnosis. Findings of the study overall: Blood also showed most of the thyroid clonotypes that were expanded above 0.001.

RNA transcripts served as the template for amplifying TCR beta CDR3 regions. HTBI primers drove first-round RT-PCR of the TCR CDR3. Via MiXCR, TCRdb re-called the multiplex PCR reads, giving one row per CDR3 protein. The sample consists of almost 500,000 distinct CDR3 sequences, about 20% of them appearing once. The CDR3 contains 16 residues. CDR1 is SGHTA and CDR2 is FQGTGA in the germline V gene. This clonotype was picked up a small number of times. Its antigen is not known. The junction departs from the called germline gene at one end, perhaps through a read error. Thyroid ultrasound and orbital computed tomography, with clinical symptoms and serum thyroxine and TRAb, informed diagnoses.

This receptor was obtained from a woman aged 65 to 85 with Graves' ophthalmopathy. Material for sequencing was blood. The chain employs TRBV7-3 and TRBJ2-1, with TRBD2 matching 7 bases. In DNA, the CDR3 is TGTGCCATCAGCTTAAGTAGACTAGCCGGGAATGATGAGCAGTTCTTC. The encoded protein is CAISLSRLAGNDEQFF.